This T cell receptor (beta chain) came from a study of CD8 T cells in ankylosing spondylitis. As to this clonotype: Antigen: not known.

Trimming removed 1 base from V and 8 bases from J; junction bases left unmatched: 8. The CDR3 is 16 amino acids. Germline V gene data show CDR1 as MDHEN and CDR2 as SYDVKM. The authors made TCR beta libraries by quantitative 5'-RACE with molecular barcodes. A single record per CDR3 protein comes from TCRdb applying MiXCR to the 5' RACE reads. The sample has roughly 700,000 distinct CDR3 sequences, under 20% seen once. Regarding the study as a whole: From matched ankylosing spondylitis synovial fluid, disease-linked clones were reportedly recovered at significantly enriched levels. It appeared that ankylosing spondylitis blood was characterized by a TCR beta motif of fewer than 10 highly homologous variants.

Material for sequencing was blood, either unsorted or a sorted T cell fraction (not recorded which). J is TRBJ1-4 and V is TRBV28, with TRBD1 matching 9 bases. This sequence originates from a male donor with ankylosing spondylitis. CDR3 residues: CASSLSGTGFEEKLFF. DNA for the CDR3: TGTGCCAGCAGTTTATCCGGGACAGGGTTCGAGGAAAAACTGTTTTTT.